Each of the 5 T cell receptor beta chains below was sequenced from the same sample in a study of cytomegalovirus exposure and HLA in healthy donors. Primers for the PCR totalled 60 Vbeta and 13 Jbeta. The method was immunoSEQ multiplex PCR; TCRdb's version includes in-frame clones alone and lacks a portion of them. Here the sample spans fewer than 250,000 clones, roughly 73% being singletons. The sequencing sample was made of PBMCs. The receptors come from a young woman in good health and CMV-seropositive.

The chain uses TRBV11-2 and TRBJ1-6; 10 positions agree with TRBD1. Germline values: CDR1 SGHAT, CDR2 FQNNGV. V lost 2 bases, J lost 8 bases, and 3 bases stayed unmatched. The CDR3 is 15 amino acids. The CDR3 nucleotides are TGTGCCAGCAGCTTAAAGGGACAGGGGCATTCACCCCTCCACTTT. It is translated as CASSLKGQGHSPLHF.

The CDR3 nucleotides read TGTGCCAGCAGTGGGACTATCCGGATCGTTGCAACTAATGAAAAACTGTTTTTT. This gives the protein CASSGTIRIVATNEKLFF. This chain links TRBV6-1 with TRBJ1-4; D gene unclear. CDR1 and CDR2 (germline): MNHNS, SASEGT. CDR3 length: 18 amino acids. V dropped 4 bases and J dropped 0 bases, with 18 bases sitting between them.

V and J are TRBV30 and TRBJ2-1, with 12 bases matching TRBD2. This CDR3 spans 16 amino acids. With V trimmed by 2 bases and J by 6 bases, 8 bases remained unmatched. The germline gives CDR1 GTSNPN, CDR2 SVGIG (reference sequence). DNA of the CDR3: TGTGCCTGGAGTAAGACTAGCGGGAGCCACCTCAATGAGCAGTTCTTC. This sequence encodes CAWSKTSGSHLNEQFF.

The chain is built from TRBV19 and TRBJ2-2, with 8 bases that match TRBD2. The CDR3 is 14 amino acids. Looked up from germline, CDR1 is LNHDA and CDR2 is SQIVND (reference sequence). V shed 10 bases, J shed 4 bases, and the junction held 8 bases outside the gene matches. The CDR3 DNA reads as TGTGCCATGCGGCGGGAGGTTGGCACCGGGGAGCTGTTTTTT. It is translated as CAMRREVGTGELFF.

V and J are TRBV7-2 and TRBJ2-1; 10 bases align to TRBD2. CDR3 size: 14 residues. The V segment lost 2 bases and the J segment 9 bases; nucleotides outside the gene matches: 4. Germline V lookup: CDR1 SGHTA, CDR2 FQGNSA. The CDR3 nucleotides are TGTGCCAGCAGCTTACCGACTAGCGGGCTTGAGCAGTTCTTC. This encodes CASSLPTSGLEQFF.